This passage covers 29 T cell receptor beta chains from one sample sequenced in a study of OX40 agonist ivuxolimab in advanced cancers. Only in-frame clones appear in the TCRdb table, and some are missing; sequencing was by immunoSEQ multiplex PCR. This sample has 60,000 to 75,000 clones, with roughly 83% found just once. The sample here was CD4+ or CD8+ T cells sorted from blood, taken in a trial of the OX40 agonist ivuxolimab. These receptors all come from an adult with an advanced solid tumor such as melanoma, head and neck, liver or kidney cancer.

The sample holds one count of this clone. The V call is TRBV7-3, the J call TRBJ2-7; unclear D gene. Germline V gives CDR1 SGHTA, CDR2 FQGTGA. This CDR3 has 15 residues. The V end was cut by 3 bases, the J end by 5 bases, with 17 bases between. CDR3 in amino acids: CASSLGTGFSNEQYF. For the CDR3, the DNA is TGTGCCAGCAGCTTGGGTACCGGGTTTAGCAACGAGCAGTACTTC.

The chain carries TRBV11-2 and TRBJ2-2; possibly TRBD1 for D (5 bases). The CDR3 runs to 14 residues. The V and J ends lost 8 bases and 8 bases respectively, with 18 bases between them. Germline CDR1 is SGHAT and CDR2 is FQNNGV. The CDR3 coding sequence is TGTGCCAGCCTTATCCAGGGCCGTCCTGGGGAGCTGTTTTTT. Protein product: CASLIQGRPGELFF.

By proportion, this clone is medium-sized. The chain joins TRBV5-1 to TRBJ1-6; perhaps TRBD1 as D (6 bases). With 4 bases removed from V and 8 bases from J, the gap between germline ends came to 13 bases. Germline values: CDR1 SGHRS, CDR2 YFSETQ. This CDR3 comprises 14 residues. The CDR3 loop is CASSTRGDHSPLHF. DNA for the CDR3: TGCGCCAGCAGCACGAGGGGGGATCATTCACCCCTCCACTTT.

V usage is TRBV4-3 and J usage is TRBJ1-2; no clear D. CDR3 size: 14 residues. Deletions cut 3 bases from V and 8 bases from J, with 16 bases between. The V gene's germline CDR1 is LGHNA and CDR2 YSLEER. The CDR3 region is CASSQGWSVEGYTF. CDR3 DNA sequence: TGCGCCAGCAGCCAGGGGTGGTCGGTGGAGGGCTACACCTTC.

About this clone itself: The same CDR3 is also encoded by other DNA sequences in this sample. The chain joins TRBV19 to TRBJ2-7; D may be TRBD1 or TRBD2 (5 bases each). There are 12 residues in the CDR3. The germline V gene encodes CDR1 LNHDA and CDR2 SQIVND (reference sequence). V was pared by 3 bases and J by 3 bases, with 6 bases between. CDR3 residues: CASSIGGYEQYF. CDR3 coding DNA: TGTGCCAGTAGTATTGGGGGCTACGAGCAGTACTTC. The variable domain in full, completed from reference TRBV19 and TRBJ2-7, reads DGGITQSPKYLFRKEGQNVTLSCEQNLNHDAMYWYRQDPGQGLRLIYYSQIVNDFQKGDIAEGYSVSREKKESFPLTVTSAQKNPTAFYLCASSIGGYEQYFGPGTRLTVT.

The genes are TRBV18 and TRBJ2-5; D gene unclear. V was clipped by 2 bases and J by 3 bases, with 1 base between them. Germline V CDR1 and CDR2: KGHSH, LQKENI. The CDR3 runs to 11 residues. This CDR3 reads CASSPEETQYF. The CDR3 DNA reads TGTGCCAGCTCACCAGAAGAGACCCAGTACTTC.

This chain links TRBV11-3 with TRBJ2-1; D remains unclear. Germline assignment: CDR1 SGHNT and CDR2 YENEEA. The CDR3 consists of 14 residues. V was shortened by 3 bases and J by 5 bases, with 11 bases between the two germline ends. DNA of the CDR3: TGTGCCAGCAGCTTCGGCCGGGCGAACAATGAGCAGTTCTTC. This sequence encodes CASSFGRANNEQFF.

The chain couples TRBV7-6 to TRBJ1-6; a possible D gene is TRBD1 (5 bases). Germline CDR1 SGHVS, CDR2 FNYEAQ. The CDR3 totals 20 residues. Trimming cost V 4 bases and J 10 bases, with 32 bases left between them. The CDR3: CASSSELGQGIAGGYSPLHF. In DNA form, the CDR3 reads TGTGCCAGCAGCTCCGAACTGGGCCAGGGTATTGCCGGCGGATACTCACCCCTCCACTTT.

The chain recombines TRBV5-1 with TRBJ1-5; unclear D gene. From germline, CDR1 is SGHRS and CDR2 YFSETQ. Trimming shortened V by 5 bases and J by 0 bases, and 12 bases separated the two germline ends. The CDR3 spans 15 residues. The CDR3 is CASSYVPNSNQPQHF. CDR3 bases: TGCGCCAGCAGTTACGTACCAAATAGCAATCAGCCCCAGCATTTT.

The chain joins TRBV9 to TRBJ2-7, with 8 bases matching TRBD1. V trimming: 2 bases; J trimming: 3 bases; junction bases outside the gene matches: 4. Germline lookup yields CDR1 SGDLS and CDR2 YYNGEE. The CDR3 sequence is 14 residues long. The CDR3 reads CASSVTGVNYEQYF. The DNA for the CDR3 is TGTGCCAGCAGCGTGACAGGGGTTAACTACGAGCAGTACTTC.

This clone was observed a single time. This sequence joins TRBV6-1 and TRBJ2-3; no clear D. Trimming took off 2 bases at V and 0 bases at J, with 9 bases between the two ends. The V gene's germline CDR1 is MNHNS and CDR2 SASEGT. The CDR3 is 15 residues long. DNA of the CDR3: TGTGCCAGCAGTGAATCCCTTAGGAGCACAGATACGCAGTATTTT. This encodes CASSESLRSTDTQYF.

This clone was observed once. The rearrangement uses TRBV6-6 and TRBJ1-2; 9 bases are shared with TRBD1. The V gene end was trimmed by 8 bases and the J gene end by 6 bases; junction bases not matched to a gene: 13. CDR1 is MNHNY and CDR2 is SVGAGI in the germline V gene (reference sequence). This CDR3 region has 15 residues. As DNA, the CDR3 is TGTGCCAGCGGGAGGGACAGGGATTTGGTCCATGGCTACACCTTC. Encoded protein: CASGRDRDLVHGYTF.

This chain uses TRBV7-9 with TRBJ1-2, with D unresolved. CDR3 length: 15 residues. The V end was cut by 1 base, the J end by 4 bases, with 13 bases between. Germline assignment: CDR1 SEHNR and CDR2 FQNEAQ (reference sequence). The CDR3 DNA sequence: TGTGCCAGCAGCTTAGAAGTTGGTCAGACCTATGGCTACACCTTC. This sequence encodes CASSLEVGQTYGYTF. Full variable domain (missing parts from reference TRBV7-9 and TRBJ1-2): DTGVSQNPRHKITKRGQNVTFRCDPISEHNRLYWYRQTLGQGPEFLTYFQNEAQLEKSRLLSDRFSAERPKGSFSTLEIQRTEQGDSAMYLCASSLEVGQTYGYTFGSGTRLTVV.

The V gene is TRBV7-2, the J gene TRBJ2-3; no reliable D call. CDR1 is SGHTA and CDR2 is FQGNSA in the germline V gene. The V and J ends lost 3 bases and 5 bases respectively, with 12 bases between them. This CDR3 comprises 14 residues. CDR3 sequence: CASSLNFGGDTQYF. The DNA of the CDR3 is TGTGCCAGCAGCTTGAACTTCGGTGGAGATACGCAGTATTTT.

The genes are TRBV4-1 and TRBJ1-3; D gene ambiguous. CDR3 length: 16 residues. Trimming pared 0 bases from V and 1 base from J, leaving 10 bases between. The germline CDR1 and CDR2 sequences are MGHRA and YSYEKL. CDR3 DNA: TGCGCCAGCAGCCAAGATAGGTCGGGTTCTGGAAACACCATATATTTT. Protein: CASSQDRSGSGNTIYF.

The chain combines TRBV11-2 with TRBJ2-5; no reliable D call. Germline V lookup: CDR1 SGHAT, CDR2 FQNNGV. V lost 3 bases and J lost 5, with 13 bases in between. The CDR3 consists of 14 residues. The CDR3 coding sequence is TGTGCCAGCAGCTTTGGTCAGGCGTTGGAGACCCAGTACTTC. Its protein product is CASSFGQALETQYF. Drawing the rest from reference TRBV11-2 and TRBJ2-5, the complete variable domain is EAGVAQSPRYKIIEKRQSVAFWCNPISGHATLYWYQQILGQGPKLLIQFQNNGVVDDSQLPKDRFSAERLKGVDSTLKIQPAKLEDSAVYLCASSFGQALETQYFGPGTRLLVL.

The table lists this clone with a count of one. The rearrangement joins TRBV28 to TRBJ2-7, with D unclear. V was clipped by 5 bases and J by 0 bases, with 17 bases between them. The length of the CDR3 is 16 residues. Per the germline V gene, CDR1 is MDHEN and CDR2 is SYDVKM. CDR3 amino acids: CASSPPPGLASYEQYF. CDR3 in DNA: TGTGCCAGCAGTCCCCCCCCTGGCCTTGCCTCCTACGAGCAGTACTTC.

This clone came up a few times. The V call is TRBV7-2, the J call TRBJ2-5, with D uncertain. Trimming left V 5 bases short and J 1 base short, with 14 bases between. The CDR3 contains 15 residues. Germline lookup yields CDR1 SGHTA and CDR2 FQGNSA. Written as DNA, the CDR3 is TGTGCCAGCAGCGGAGCTGGCCGTTCCCAAGAGACCCAGTACTTC. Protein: CASSGAGRSQETQYF.

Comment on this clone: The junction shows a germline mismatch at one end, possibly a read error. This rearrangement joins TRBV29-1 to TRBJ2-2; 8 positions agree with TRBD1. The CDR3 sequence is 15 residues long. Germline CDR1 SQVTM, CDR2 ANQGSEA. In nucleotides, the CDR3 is TGCAGCGAGGTTCGGACAGGGTCAGAACACCGGGGAGCTGTTTTT. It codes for CSEVRTGSEHRGAVF.

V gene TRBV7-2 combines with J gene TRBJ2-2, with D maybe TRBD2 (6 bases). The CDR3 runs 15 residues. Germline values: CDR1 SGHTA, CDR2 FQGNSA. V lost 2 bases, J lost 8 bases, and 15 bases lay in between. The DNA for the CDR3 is TGTGCCAGCAGCTTAAAATCTAGCGCGCGAGGGGAGCTGTTTTTT. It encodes CASSLKSSARGELFF.

CDR3 sequence: CASSTRGDPSYEQYF. The CDR3, as DNA: TGTGCCAGTAGTACCAGGGGGGACCCCTCCTACGAGCAGTACTTC. The chain recombines TRBV19 with TRBJ2-7, with TRBD1 as a possible D gene (7 bases). V gave up 4 bases and J gave up 0 bases, with 13 bases separating them. The CDR3 totals 15 residues. Germline assignment: CDR1 LNHDA and CDR2 SQIVND (reference sequence).

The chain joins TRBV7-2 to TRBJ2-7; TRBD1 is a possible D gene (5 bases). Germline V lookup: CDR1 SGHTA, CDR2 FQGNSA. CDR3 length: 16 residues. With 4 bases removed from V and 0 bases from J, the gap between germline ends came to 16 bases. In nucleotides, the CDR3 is TGTGCCAGCAGCTCCCTCACAGGCTCGAGCTCCTACGAGCAGTACTTC. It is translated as CASSSLTGSSSYEQYF.

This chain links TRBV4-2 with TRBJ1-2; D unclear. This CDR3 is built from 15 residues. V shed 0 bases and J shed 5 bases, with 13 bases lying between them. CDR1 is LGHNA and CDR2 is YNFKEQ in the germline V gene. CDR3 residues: CASSQDHSVGYGYTF. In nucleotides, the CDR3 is TGTGCCAGCAGCCAAGATCATTCCGTTGGGTATGGCTACACCTTC.

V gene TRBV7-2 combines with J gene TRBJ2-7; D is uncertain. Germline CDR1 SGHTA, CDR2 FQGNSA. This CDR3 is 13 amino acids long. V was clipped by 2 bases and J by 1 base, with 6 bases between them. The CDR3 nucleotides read TGTGCCAGCAGCTTAAGGATTTCCTACGAGCAGTACTTC. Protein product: CASSLRISYEQYF. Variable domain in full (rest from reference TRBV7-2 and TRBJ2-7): GAGVSQSPSNKVTEKGKDVELRCDPISGHTALYWYRQSLGQGLEFLIYFQGNSAPDKSGLPSDRFSAERTGGSVSTLTIQRTQQEDSAVYLCASSLRISYEQYFGPGTRLTVT.

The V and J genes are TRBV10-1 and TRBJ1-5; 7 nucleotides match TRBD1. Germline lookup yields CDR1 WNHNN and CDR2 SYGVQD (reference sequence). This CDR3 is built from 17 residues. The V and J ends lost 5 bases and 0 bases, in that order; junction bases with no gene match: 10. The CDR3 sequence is CASSKTGKSYSNQPQHF. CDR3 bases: TGCGCCAGCAGTAAGACAGGGAAGTCGTATAGCAATCAGCCCCAGCATTTT.

The CDR3 coding sequence is TGTGCCAGCAGTGGGACTTCGATACGCACAGATACGCAGTATTTT. Translation: CASSGTSIRTDTQYF. The chain joins TRBV6-1 to TRBJ2-3; D may be TRBD2 (5 bases). CDR3 length equals 15 residues. Germline V gene data show CDR1 as MNHNS and CDR2 as SASEGT. The V end was cut by 4 bases, the J end by 1 base, with 12 bases between.

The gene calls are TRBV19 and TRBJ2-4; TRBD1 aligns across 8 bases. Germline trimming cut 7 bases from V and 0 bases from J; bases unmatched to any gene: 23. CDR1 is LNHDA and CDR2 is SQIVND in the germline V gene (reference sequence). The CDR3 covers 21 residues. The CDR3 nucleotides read TGTGCCAGTAACCCGGCCGCCGCGCAGGGGGCCGTTGGTGTAGCCAAAAACATTCAGTACTTC. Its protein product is CASNPAAAQGAVGVAKNIQYF.

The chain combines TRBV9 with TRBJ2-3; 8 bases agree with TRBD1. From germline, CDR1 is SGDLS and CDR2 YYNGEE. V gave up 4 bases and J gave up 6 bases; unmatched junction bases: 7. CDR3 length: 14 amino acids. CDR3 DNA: TGTGCCAGCAGCCCACGGACAGGGAGCGATACGCAGTATTTT. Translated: CASSPRTGSDTQYF.

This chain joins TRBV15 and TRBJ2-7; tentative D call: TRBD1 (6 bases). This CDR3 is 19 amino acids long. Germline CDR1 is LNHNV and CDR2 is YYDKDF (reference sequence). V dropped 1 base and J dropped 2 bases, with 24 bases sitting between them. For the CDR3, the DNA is TGTGCCACCAGCAGAGGACTCGGCAGGGGAATCGTCCCCCCCTACGAGCAGTACTTC. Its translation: CATSRGLGRGIVPPYEQYF.